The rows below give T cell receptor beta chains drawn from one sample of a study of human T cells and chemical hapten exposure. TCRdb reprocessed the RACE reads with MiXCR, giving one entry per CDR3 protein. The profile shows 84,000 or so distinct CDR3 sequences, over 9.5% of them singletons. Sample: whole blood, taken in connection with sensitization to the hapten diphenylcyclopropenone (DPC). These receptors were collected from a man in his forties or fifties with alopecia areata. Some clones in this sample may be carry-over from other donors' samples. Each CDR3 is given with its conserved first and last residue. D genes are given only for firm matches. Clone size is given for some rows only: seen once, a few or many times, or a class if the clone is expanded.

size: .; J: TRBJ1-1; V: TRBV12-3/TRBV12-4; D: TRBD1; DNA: TGTGCCAGCAGCCGGACAGGACATACTGACACTGAAGCTTTCTTT; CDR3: CASSRTGHTDTEAFF
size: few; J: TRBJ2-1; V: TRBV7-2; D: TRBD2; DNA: TGTGCCAGCAGCCGAGATTGGGGGGGTGGAAATGAGCAGTTCTTC; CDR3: CASSRDWGGGNEQFF
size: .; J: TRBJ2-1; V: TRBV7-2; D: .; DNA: TGTGCCAGCCTCAAAACAGCTTCCTACAATGAGCAGTTCTTC; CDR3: CASLKTASYNEQFF
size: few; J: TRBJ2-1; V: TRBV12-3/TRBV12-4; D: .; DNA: TGTGCCAGCAGCCTTAACAATGAGCAGTTCTTC; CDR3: CASSLNNEQFF
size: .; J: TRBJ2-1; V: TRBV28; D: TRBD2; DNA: TGTGCCAGCAAAGCGGGAAGCTCCTACAATGAGCAGTTCTTC; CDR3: CASKAGSSYNEQFF
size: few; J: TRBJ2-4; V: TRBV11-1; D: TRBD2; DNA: TGTGCCAGCAGCTCAGAAGCTAGCGGGAGTAACATTCAGTACTTC; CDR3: CASSSEASGSNIQYF
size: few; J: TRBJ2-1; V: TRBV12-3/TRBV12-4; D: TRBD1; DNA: TGTGCCAGCAGTTCTGGGCAGGGGGTCCATGAGCAGTTCTTC; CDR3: CASSSGQGVHEQFF
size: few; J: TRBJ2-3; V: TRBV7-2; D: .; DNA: TGTGCCAGCAGCTCCTACAAGGGCCAGGCAGATACGCAGTATTTT; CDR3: CASSSYKGQADTQYF
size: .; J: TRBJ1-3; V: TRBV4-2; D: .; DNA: TGTGCCAGCAGCCAAGAGGAGGGCTCTGGAAACACCATATATTTT; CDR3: CASSQEEGSGNTIYF
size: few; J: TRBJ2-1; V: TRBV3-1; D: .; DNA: TGTGCCAGCAGCCTTTACCACAATGAGCAGTTCTTC; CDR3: CASSLYHNEQFF
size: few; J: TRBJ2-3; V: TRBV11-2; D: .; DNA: TGTGCCAGCAGCTCGGTCGTTTGGTCCACAGATACGCAGTATTTT; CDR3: CASSSVVWSTDTQYF
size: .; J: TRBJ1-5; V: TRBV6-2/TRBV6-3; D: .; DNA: TGTGCCAGCAGTCAACTCCGGGCCCAGGGGAATCAGCCCCAGCATTTT; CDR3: CASSQLRAQGNQPQHF
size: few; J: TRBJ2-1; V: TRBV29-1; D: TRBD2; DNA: TGCAGCGCACGGACTAGCGGGAAGAATGAGCAGTTCTTC; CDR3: CSARTSGKNEQFF
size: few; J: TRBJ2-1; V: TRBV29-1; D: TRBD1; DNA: TGCAGCGTTGACCAGGGACAGATAGATTACAATGAGCAGTTCTTC; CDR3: CSVDQGQIDYNEQFF
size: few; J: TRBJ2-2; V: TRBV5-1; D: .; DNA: TGCGCCAGCAGACCCCCGTCCCACCACAGGGAGAGAGGAACCGGGGAGCTGTTTTTT; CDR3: CASRPPSHHRERGTGELFF
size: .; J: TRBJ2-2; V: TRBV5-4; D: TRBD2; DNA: TGTGCCAGCAGCTTCCGGCTAGCGGTGAACACCGGGGAGCTGTTTTTT; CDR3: CASSFRLAVNTGELFF
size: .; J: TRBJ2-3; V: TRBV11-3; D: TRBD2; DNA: TGTGCCAGCAGCTTTAAGGGACTAGCGGGAGGCGTGGATACGCAGTATTTT; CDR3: CASSFKGLAGGVDTQYF
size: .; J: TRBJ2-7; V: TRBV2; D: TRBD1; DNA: TGTGCCAGCAACCCGGGACAGGTCTCCTACGAGCAGTACTTC; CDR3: CASNPGQVSYEQYF
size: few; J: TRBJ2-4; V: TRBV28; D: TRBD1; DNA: TGTGCCAGCAGGGGGACAGGGACGCAGTACTTC; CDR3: CASRGTGTQYF
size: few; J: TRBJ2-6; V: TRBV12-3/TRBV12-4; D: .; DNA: TGTGCCAGCAGTTCAGGGGTTTCTGGGGCCAACGTCCTGACTTTC; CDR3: CASSSGVSGANVLTF
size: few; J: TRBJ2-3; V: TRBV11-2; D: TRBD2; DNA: TGTGCCAGCAGCTTAGATCCCCCCCGACTAGCGGTGGAGTATTTT; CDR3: CASSLDPPRLAVEYF
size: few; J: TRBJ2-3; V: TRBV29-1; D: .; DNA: TGCAGCGTTGGGCTAGATCTTACAGATACGCAGTATTTT; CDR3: CSVGLDLTDTQYF
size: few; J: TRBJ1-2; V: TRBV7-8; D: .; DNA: TGTGCCAGCAGCTTCGGCTTAGGGGTTGGGGGGGGCGACTATGGCTACACCTTC; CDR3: CASSFGLGVGGGDYGYTF
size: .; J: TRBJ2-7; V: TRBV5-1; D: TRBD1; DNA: TGCGCCAGCAGCGGGGACAGACAGCCCCCCTACGAGCAGTACTTC; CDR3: CASSGDRQPPYEQYF
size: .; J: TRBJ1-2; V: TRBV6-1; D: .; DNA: TGTGCCAGCACCCAAAGTAGGGGGGCCTATGGCTACACCTTC; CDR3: CASTQSRGAYGYTF
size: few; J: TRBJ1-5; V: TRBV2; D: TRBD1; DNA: TGTGCCAGCAGTGGAGGACAGGGGGTGTTCCGCAATCAGCCCCAGCATTTT; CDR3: CASSGGQGVFRNQPQHF
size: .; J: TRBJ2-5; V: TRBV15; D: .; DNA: TGTGCCACCAGCAGAGATCGGGGGGCCCAAGAGACCCAGTACTTC; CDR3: CATSRDRGAQETQYF
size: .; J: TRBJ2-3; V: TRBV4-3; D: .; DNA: TGCGCCAGCAGCCAGGGGAGTGCAGATACGCAGTATTTT; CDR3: CASSQGSADTQYF
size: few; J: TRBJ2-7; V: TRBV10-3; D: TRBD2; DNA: TGTGCCACTCAGGAAAATAGCGGGAGGGCCCCCTACTTC; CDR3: CATQENSGRAPYF
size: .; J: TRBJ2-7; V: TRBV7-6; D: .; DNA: TGTGCCAGCAGTTACGGCACAGTAAACTCCTACGAGCAGTACTTC; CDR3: CASSYGTVNSYEQYF
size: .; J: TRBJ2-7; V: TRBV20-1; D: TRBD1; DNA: TGCAGTGCTAGACAGACAGGGGGGACCTCCTACGAGCAGTACTTC; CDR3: CSARQTGGTSYEQYF
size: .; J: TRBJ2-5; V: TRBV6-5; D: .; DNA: TGTGCCACTTGCGCCAGGAGGGCGGAGACCCAGTACTTC; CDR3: CATCARRAETQYF
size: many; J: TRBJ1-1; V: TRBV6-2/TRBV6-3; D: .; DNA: TGTGCCAGCATCGATACAGGGACGGGGATGAACACTGAAGCTTTCTTT; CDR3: CASIDTGTGMNTEAFF
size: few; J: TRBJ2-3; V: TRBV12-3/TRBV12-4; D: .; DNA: TGTGCCAGCAGTTGGGAGGGGGCCGGCACAGATACGCAGTATTTT; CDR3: CASSWEGAGTDTQYF
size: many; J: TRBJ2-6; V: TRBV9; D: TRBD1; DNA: TGTGCCAGCAGCGTAGACTGGGACAGGTTCGGTGGGGCCAACGTCCTGACTTTC; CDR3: CASSVDWDRFGGANVLTF
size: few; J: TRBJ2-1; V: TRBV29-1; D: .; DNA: TGCAGCGTCTCTCCCGCCACGGGGAATGAGCAGTTCTTC; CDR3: CSVSPATGNEQFF
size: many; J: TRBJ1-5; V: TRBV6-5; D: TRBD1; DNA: TGTGCCAGCACCCCGACAGGGGAGCGGCAGCCCCAGCATTTT; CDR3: CASTPTGERQPQHF
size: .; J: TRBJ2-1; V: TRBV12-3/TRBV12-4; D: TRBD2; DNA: TGTGCCAGCAGTTTCACTAGCGGGAGAGGTGAGCAGTTCTTC; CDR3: CASSFTSGRGEQFF
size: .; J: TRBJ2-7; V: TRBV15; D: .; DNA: TGTGCCACCAGCAGAGGAGGGACGGGAACCTACGAGCAGTACTTC; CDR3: CATSRGGTGTYEQYF
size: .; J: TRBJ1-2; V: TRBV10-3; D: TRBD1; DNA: TGTGCCATCAGTCCGGGACAGAACTATGGCTACACCTTC; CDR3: CAISPGQNYGYTF
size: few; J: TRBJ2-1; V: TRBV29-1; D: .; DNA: TGCAGCGTTGATGGGGCTGAGGGACCCTACTCCTACAATGAGCAGTTCTTC; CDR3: CSVDGAEGPYSYNEQFF
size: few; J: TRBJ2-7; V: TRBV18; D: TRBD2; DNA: TGTGCCAGCTCACCGCCGACTAGCGGGAGCGCCGTTATCTACGAGCAGTACTTC; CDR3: CASSPPTSGSAVIYEQYF
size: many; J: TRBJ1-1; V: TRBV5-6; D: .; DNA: TGTGCCAGCAGCTTGGTGGGGGGTCAAATTTGGAACACTGAAGCTTTCTTT; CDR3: CASSLVGGQIWNTEAFF
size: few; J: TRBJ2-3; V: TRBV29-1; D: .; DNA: TGCAGCGGACTCACAGATACGCAGTATTTT; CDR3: CSGLTDTQYF
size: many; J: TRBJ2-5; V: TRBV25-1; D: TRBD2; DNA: TGTGCCAGCAAACAAGCGGGAAACGGAGAGACCCAGTACTTC; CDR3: CASKQAGNGETQYF
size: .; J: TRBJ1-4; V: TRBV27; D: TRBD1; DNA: TGTGCCAGCAGGCGGACAGGATGGGGTGAAAAACTGATTTTT; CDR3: CASRRTGWGEKLIF
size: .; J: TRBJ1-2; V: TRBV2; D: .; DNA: TGTGCCAGCAGTGAGGGGACGGTGAATAACTATGGCTACACCTTC; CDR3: CASSEGTVNNYGYTF
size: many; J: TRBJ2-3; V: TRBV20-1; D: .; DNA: TGCAGTGCTAGAGAAGATGTGCTCGTCACTAGCACAGATACGCAGTATTTT; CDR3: CSAREDVLVTSTDTQYF